This TCR beta chain was retrieved from a study of OX40 agonist ivuxolimab in advanced cancers. On the study more broadly: A diagnosis of hepatocellular carcinoma, melanoma, renal cell or head and neck cancer was present in dose-escalation patients.

Per germline, CDR1 MGHDK and CDR2 SYGVNS. Trimming left V 0 bases short and J 3 bases short, with 15 bases between. The CDR3 consists of 18 residues. Clones were sequenced by immunoSEQ multiplex PCR, and TCRdb holds only the in-frame ones, with some missing. This sample has tens of thousands of clones, with roughly 81% found just once. The chain has TRBV25-1 and TRBJ1-6; no clear D gene. The source material was CD4+ or CD8+ T cells sorted from blood, sampled in a trial of the OX40 agonist ivuxolimab. The clonotype comes from an adult with an advanced solid tumor such as melanoma, head and neck, liver or kidney cancer. The CDR3 region has the DNA TGTGCCAGCAGTGAATACGGAAGGGCAGGTGTCTATAATTCACCCCTCCACTTT. Protein: CASSEYGRAGVYNSPLHF.